The sequence of this TCR beta chain was determined in a study of cytomegalovirus exposure and HLA in healthy donors. The study's findings and limits: Under 20,000 TCR beta sequences were associated with HLA alleles at 0.05 false discovery rate in a later analysis.

On this clone: No antigen is known for it.

The PCR made use of 60 Vbeta and 13 Jbeta primers. TCRdb's copy holds only in-frame clones and misses some; the assay was immunoSEQ multiplex PCR. The sample holds around 130,000 clones, roughly 80% seen once. The origin of this receptor is a boy between 10 and 17 years old in good health and CMV-seronegative. Specimen: PBMCs.

The CDR3 bases are TGTGCCAGCACCGGGACTTTGCCATCCTACGAGCAGTACTTC. This gives the protein CASTGTLPSYEQYF. V is TRBV7-9 and J is TRBJ2-7; the D gene is possibly TRBD2 (6 bases). Germline-derived CDR1 and CDR2 are SEHNR and FQNEAQ (reference sequence). Trimming removed 7 bases at V and 1 base at J, with 14 bases between. The CDR3 is made up of 14 amino acids. The whole variable domain, filled in from reference TRBV7-9 and TRBJ2-7, reads DTGVSQNPRHKITKRGQNVTFRCDPISEHNRLYWYRQTLGQGPEFLTYFQNEAQLEKSRLLSDRFSAERPKGSFSTLEIQRTEQGDSAMYLCASTGTLPSYEQYFGPGTRLTVT.